The 25 T cell receptor beta chains below come from one sample, sequenced in a study of cytomegalovirus exposure and HLA in healthy donors. PCR was performed using 60 Vbeta and 13 Jbeta primers. The protocol was immunoSEQ multiplex PCR, while the TCRdb copy is restricted to in-frame clones and leaves out a portion. The sample lists roughly 87,000 clones; 79% were seen once. The sample was PBMCs. The receptors were sampled from a woman between 35 and 50 years old in good health and CMV-seropositive.

The chain links TRBV9 to TRBJ2-3, with a weak D call TRBD2 (6 bases). This CDR3 has 14 residues. Trimming took off 0 bases at V and 6 bases at J, with 11 bases between the two ends. Germline V gives CDR1 SGDLS, CDR2 YYNGEE. This CDR3 is CASSVAGGEDTQYF. CDR3 coding DNA: TGTGCCAGCAGCGTAGCCGGGGGAGAGGATACGCAGTATTTT. The full variable domain, with the rest looked up from reference TRBV9 and TRBJ2-3, is DSGVTQTPKHLITATGQRVTLRCSPRSGDLSVYWYQQSLDQGLQFLIQYYNGEERAKGNILERFSAQQFPDLHSELNLSSLELGDSALYFCASSVAGGEDTQYFGPGTRLTVL.

This clone was seen just once. The CDR3, as DNA: TGCGCCAGCAGTGAGGGGGCGCGGGGTCAGCCCCAGCATTTT. This codes for CASSEGARGQPQHF. This chain links TRBV5-1 with TRBJ1-5; 7 nucleotides line up with TRBD1. CDR1 is SGHRS and CDR2 is YFSETQ in the germline V gene. There are 14 residues in the CDR3. V shed 5 bases, J shed 6 bases, and the junction held 8 bases outside the gene matches.

This chain connects TRBV7-3 to TRBJ2-5; 10 nucleotides align to TRBD1. The CDR3 has 15 amino acids. Germline loops: CDR1 SGHTA, CDR2 FQGTGA. V dropped 5 bases and J dropped 5; count of bases not matched to a gene: 8. The CDR3 DNA is TGTGCCAGCAGCCAGCGGACAGGGGGTAGGGAGACCCAGTACTTC. It codes for CASSQRTGGRETQYF.

The chain recombines TRBV7-2 with TRBJ1-5, with unresolved D. V lost 1 base and J 6 bases, leaving 7 bases between the germline ends. This CDR3 contains 13 residues. CDR1 is SGHTA and CDR2 is FQGNSA in the germline V gene. The CDR3 region is CASSLEISQPQHF. As DNA, the CDR3 is TGTGCCAGCAGCTTAGAAATCTCTCAGCCCCAGCATTTT.

A single count supports this clone. This rearrangement joins TRBV30 to TRBJ1-4, with D perhaps TRBD1 (6 bases). Trimming took 0 bases from V and 7 from J, leaving 15 bases between them. Germline-derived CDR1 and CDR2 are GTSNPN and SVGIG (reference sequence). There are 15 residues in the CDR3. This CDR3 is CAWSVYGQNLEKLFF. The DNA of the CDR3 is TGTGCCTGGAGTGTATACGGACAGAATCTTGAAAAACTGTTTTTT.

This chain joins TRBV6-5 and TRBJ1-2; 7 nucleotides line up with TRBD1. J lost 6 bases, V lost 6 bases, and 13 bases had no gene match. The CDR3 is made up of 15 amino acids. The germline V gene has CDR1 MNHEY and CDR2 SVGAGI. This chain's CDR3 is CASSLSWKTGHGYTF. The CDR3 DNA reads TGTGCCAGCAGCCTCTCGTGGAAGACAGGGCATGGCTACACCTTC.

The CDR3 sequence is CASRRDFYEQYF. In DNA form, the CDR3 reads TGTGCCAGCAGAAGGGACTTCTACGAGCAGTACTTC. This chain uses TRBV7-2 with TRBJ2-7; TRBD2 might be the D (6 bases). Looked up from germline, CDR1 is SGHTA and CDR2 is FQGNSA. Between the trimmed V and J ends, which lost 6 bases and 3 bases, there was a span of 9 bases. This CDR3 contains 12 residues.

This clone was seen only a few times. V and J are TRBV28 and TRBJ1-2; D is undetermined. Germline CDR1 and CDR2: MDHEN and SYDVKM. The CDR3 extends over 13 amino acids. V was clipped by 5 bases and J by 4 bases, with 11 bases between them. The CDR3 sequence: CASSPGVSYGYTF. The CDR3 DNA reads as TGTGCCAGCAGTCCAGGTGTTTCCTATGGCTACACCTTC.

This chain connects TRBV10-3 to TRBJ2-7; tentative D call: TRBD1 (5 bases). The CDR3 runs 17 residues. The germline V and J ends were trimmed by 3 bases and 2 bases, with 20 bases remaining between them. The germline gives CDR1 ENHRY, CDR2 SYGVKD. Here the CDR3 reads CAISEKGLPGPPYEQYF. CDR3 DNA: TGTGCCATCAGTGAAAAGGGCCTTCCAGGGCCCCCCTACGAGCAGTACTTC.

The chain carries TRBV29-1 and TRBJ2-7; possible D gene TRBD2, 7 bases. Germline CDR1 and CDR2: SQVTM and ANQGSEA. V was clipped by 3 bases and J by 7 bases, with 19 bases between them. The CDR3 runs 14 residues. The CDR3 loop reads CSVEGGLGFYEQYF. The CDR3 DNA follows: TGCAGCGTTGAGGGGGGGCTCGGGTTCTATGAGCAGTACTTC.

The V call is TRBV5-8, the J call TRBJ2-5, with 8 bases matching TRBD1. V shed 0 bases and J 5 bases; nucleotides not matched to a gene: 6. The CDR3 has 15 residues. Germline V lookup: CDR1 SGHTS, CDR2 YDEGEE. CDR3 nucleotides: TGTGCCAGCAGCTTGGAGGACAGGGTTTTTGAGACCCAGTACTTC. This sequence encodes CASSLEDRVFETQYF.

A single count supports this clone. The chain has TRBV5-1 and TRBJ1-2; D unclear. CDR1 and CDR2 from the germline V gene are SGHRS and YFSETQ. Trimming took 2 bases from V and 4 from J, leaving 18 bases between them. This CDR3 contains 16 residues. The CDR3 spells CASSFSGADRIYGYTF. Here the CDR3 DNA reads TGCGCCAGCAGCTTTTCCGGAGCAGATCGGATCTATGGCTACACCTTC.

The J gene is TRBJ1-2, the V gene TRBV10-3; tentatively, D is TRBD1 (6 bases). The CDR3 covers 14 residues. V was clipped by 4 bases and J by 4 bases, with 13 bases between them. Germline CDR1 ENHRY, CDR2 SYGVKD. The DNA of the CDR3 is TGTGCCATCAGTGCAGGGGCGCTGGGCTATGGCTACACCTTC. It is translated as CAISAGALGYGYTF.

CDR3 region: CASSEAWQEAGGYTF. The CDR3 DNA is TGTGCCAGCAGTGAAGCTTGGCAGGAGGCGGGGGGCTACACCTTC. The gene calls are TRBV2 and TRBJ1-2; D is undetermined. This CDR3 spans 15 amino acids. V lost 0 bases and J lost 8, with 16 bases in between. Per the germline V gene, CDR1 is SNHLY and CDR2 is FYNNEI.

This rearrangement joins TRBV5-4 to TRBJ2-3; the match to TRBD2 covers 11 bases. CDR1 and CDR2 (germline): SGHNT, YYREEE (reference sequence). The CDR3 covers 18 residues. V trimming: 5 bases; J trimming: 0 bases; junction bases outside the gene matches: 11. In DNA, the CDR3 is TGTGCCAGCAGACAGACTAGCGGGGCACCTTCTAGCACAGATACGCAGTATTTT. It specifies CASRQTSGAPSSTDTQYF.

This clone was detected only once. The chain recombines TRBV28 with TRBJ2-7, with 9 bases fitting TRBD1. Trimming at V came to 8 bases and at J to 10 bases, leaving 6 bases not matched to a gene. CDR3 size: 11 residues. Germline-derived CDR1 and CDR2 are MDHEN and SYDVKM. CDR3 coding DNA: TGTGCCAGCGGGACAGGGTTCGATCAGTACTTC. Translated, it gives CASGTGFDQYF.

The chain recombines TRBV11-3 with TRBJ1-1; 7 nucleotides align to TRBD1. V shed 4 bases and J 4 bases; nucleotides not matched to a gene: 3. Germline V CDR1 and CDR2: SGHNT, YENEEA. The CDR3 runs 13 residues. The CDR3 DNA reads TGTGCCAGCAGCTCCCGGGACAGCACTGAAGCTTTCTTT. Its translation: CASSSRDSTEAFF.

The V gene is TRBV19, the J gene TRBJ2-1, with 11 bases identical to TRBD2. This CDR3 has 15 residues. V lost 3 bases to trimming and J lost 9 bases; unmatched junction nucleotides: 7. Germline V gene sequence: CDR1 LNHDA, CDR2 SQIVND (reference sequence). The CDR3, as DNA: TGTGCCAGTAGTATGACTAGCGGGGTACGAGGTGAGCAGTTCTTC. This encodes CASSMTSGVRGEQFF. The variable domain in full, with the rest retrieved from reference TRBV19 and TRBJ2-1, is DGGITQSPKYLFRKEGQNVTLSCEQNLNHDAMYWYRQDPGQGLRLIYYSQIVNDFQKGDIAEGYSVSREKKESFPLTVTSAQKNPTAFYLCASSMTSGVRGEQFFGPGTRLTVL.

The chain combines TRBV28 with TRBJ2-7; D is possibly TRBD1 (6 bases). CDR3 length: 17 amino acids. V was pared by 4 bases and J by 4 bases, with 23 bases between. Germline V gene sequence: CDR1 MDHEN, CDR2 SYDVKM. CDR3 in DNA: TGTGCCAGCAGTTCCAGCACAAGGACAGACCTTATTTACGAGCAGTACTTC. Translation gives CASSSSTRTDLIYEQYF.

V and J are TRBV28 and TRBJ2-1; 7 bases line up with TRBD1. The CDR3 is made up of 15 amino acids. V lost 4 bases and J lost 1; bases outside the gene matches: 4. Germline V gene data show CDR1 as MDHEN and CDR2 as SYDVKM. The CDR3 here is CASSYNRGSYNEQFF. CDR3 nucleotides: TGTGCCAGCAGTTACAACAGGGGATCCTACAATGAGCAGTTCTTC.

V usage is TRBV7-2 and J usage is TRBJ2-1; 9 bases fit TRBD1. Germline V gives CDR1 SGHTA, CDR2 FQGNSA. Germline trimming cut 8 bases from V and 7 bases from J; bases unmatched to any gene: 15. CDR3 length: 16 amino acids. Here the CDR3 reads CASPRRHRGQGNEQFF. CDR3 in DNA: TGTGCCAGCCCTAGACGGCACAGGGGGCAGGGAAATGAGCAGTTCTTC. Filled out from reference TRBV7-2 and TRBJ2-1, the complete variable domain reads GAGVSQSPSNKVTEKGKDVELRCDPISGHTALYWYRQSLGQGLEFLIYFQGNSAPDKSGLPSDRFSAERTGGSVSTLTIQRTQQEDSAVYLCASPRRHRGQGNEQFFGPGTRLTVL.

This chain connects TRBV5-6 to TRBJ2-5; TRBD2 matches at 7 bases. V lost 1 base to trimming and J lost 5 bases; unmatched junction nucleotides: 14. The germline CDR1 and CDR2 sequences are SGHDT and YYEEEE. This CDR3 comprises 17 residues. The CDR3 loop is CASSLNTHASGGETQYF. The CDR3 DNA reads TGTGCCAGCAGCTTGAATACACATGCATCCGGGGGGGAGACCCAGTACTTC.

The rearrangement links TRBV20-1 to TRBJ2-3, with D maybe TRBD2 (5 bases). The CDR3 has 11 amino acids. V was cut by 7 bases and J by 4 bases, with 9 bases left in between. CDR1 is DFQATT and CDR2 is SNEGSKA in the germline V gene (reference sequence). This chain's CDR3 is CSGGGSDTQYF. The DNA for the CDR3 is TGCAGTGGTGGCGGGTCAGATACGCAGTATTTT.

The J gene is TRBJ2-2, the V gene TRBV5-1; 7 bases are shared with TRBD1. The V segment lost 5 bases and the J segment 2 bases; nucleotides outside the gene matches: 3. CDR3 length: 14 amino acids. CDR1 and CDR2 (germline): SGHRS, YFSETQ. The CDR3 DNA reads as TGCGCCAGCAGAAGACAGGGTAACACCGGGGAGCTGTTTTTT. Residues: CASRRQGNTGELFF.

This clone has just one count. V gene TRBV5-1 combines with J gene TRBJ2-7; 7 bases map to TRBD1. Germline CDR1 is SGHRS and CDR2 is YFSETQ. The CDR3 is 16 amino acids. With 4 bases clipped from V and 0 bases from J, the junction kept 10 bases outside the gene matches. The CDR3 DNA sequence: TGCGCCAGCAGCCGACAGGGCCCCGGCCTCTCCTACGAGCAGTACTTC. This gives the protein CASSRQGPGLSYEQYF. Full variable domain (missing parts from reference TRBV5-1 and TRBJ2-7): KAGVTQTPRYLIKTRGQQVTLSCSPISGHRSVSWYQQTPGQGLQFLFEYFSETQRNKGNFPGRFSGRQFSNSRSEMNVSTLELGDSALYLCASSRQGPGLSYEQYFGPGTRLTVT.